These T cell receptor beta chains were read from a single sample in a study of control samples from healthy donors and cancer patients. Generated by immunoSEQ multiplex PCR, the TCRdb table keeps only in-frame clones and is missing some. In the table there are approximately 100,000 clones, about 81% of which are singletons. The sequenced material came from PBMCs. Receptors originate from a man aged 70 or older with lung cancer. Both conserved end residues are part of each CDR3. A D gene is named only where the DNA matches it firmly. A clone size is listed for some rows: how often the clone was seen (once, few, many), or a class if it is expanded.

TRBJ1-6 TRBV10-2 TRBD1 15 NA TGCGCCAGCAGGGGCGGACAGGGCTATAATTCACCCCTCCACTTT CASRGGQGYNSPLHF
TRBJ2-3 TRBV7-8 NA 15 NA TGTGCCAGCAGCTTACTTAGGGGGAACACAGATACGCAGTATTTT CASSLLRGNTDTQYF
TRBJ1-2 TRBV6-1 TRBD1 15 NA TGTGCCAGCAGTGAGCCGGGACAGGCCCCCCGGGGCTACACCTTC CASSEPGQAPRGYTF
TRBJ1-2 TRBV7-2 NA 15 NA TGTGCCAGCAGTGAGGTTGGGGGTTTAAACTATGGCTACACCTTC CASSEVGGLNYGYTF
TRBJ1-6 TRBV21-1 NA 19 NA TGTGCCAGCAGTTATGGAAAGGGGACATGCATTCCCATGGACTCACCCCTCCACTTT CASSYGKGTCIPMDSPLHF
TRBJ1-2 TRBV7-2 NA 12 NA TGTGCCAGCAGCTTATTATACGGAGGCTACACCTTC CASSLLYGGYTF
TRBJ2-2 TRBV19 TRBD2 16 NA TGTGCCAGTAGTATGTGGGGCAGAACTAGCGATAGGGAGCTGTTTTTT CASSMWGRTSDRELFF
TRBJ2-3 TRBV5-6 NA 14 NA TGTGCCAGCAGCTTGAGGTTAGCCCCGGATACGCAGTATTTT CASSLRLAPDTQYF
TRBJ1-3 TRBV6-5 NA 13 NA TGTGCCAGCAGTTACAAGGGAGGAAACACCATATATTTT CASSYKGGNTIYF
TRBJ1-5 TRBV4-1 NA 17 once TGCGCCCCCGCTCAGAGGGGCTTATTGTGTAATTATCAGCCCCAGCATTTT CAPAQRGLLCNYQPQHF
TRBJ1-1 TRBV3-1/TRBV3-2 NA 13 NA TGTGCCAGCAGCCAAGTTCGCAGGGGTGAAACTTTCTTT CASSQVRRGETFF
TRBJ2-3 TRBV3-1/TRBV3-2 TRBD2 16 NA TGTGCCAGCAGCCAGACCACTAGCGGGGGCACAGATACGCAGTATTTT CASSQTTSGGTDTQYF
TRBJ1-2 TRBV11-2 TRBD1 13 NA TGTGCCAGCAGCTTGGGACAGGCTGGTGGCTACACCTTC CASSLGQAGGYTF
TRBJ2-7 TRBV19 TRBD1 15 NA TGTGCCAGTAGTATTAGAGGACAGGGGGCATACGAGCAGTACTTC CASSIRGQGAYEQYF
TRBJ2-3 TRBV3-1/TRBV3-2 TRBD2 14 NA TGTGCCAGCAGCCCAGCGGGGGGCACAGATACGCAGTATTTT CASSPAGGTDTQYF
TRBJ1-5 TRBV19 NA 14 NA TGTGCCAGTATTGAGACAGAGAGCAATCAGCCCCAGCATTTT CASIETESNQPQHF
TRBJ1-2 TRBV23-1 NA 12 NA TGCGCCAGCAGCCTACAATCTCGAAGCTTCACCTTC CASSLQSRSFTF
TRBJ1-3 TRBV10-2 NA 16 NA TGCGCCAGCAGTGTCGGGGGGACGAGCTCTGGAAACACCATATATTTT CASSVGGTSSGNTIYF
TRBJ2-6 TRBV14 NA 15 NA TGTGCCAGCAGCCCCCTAGGATCTGGGGCCAACGTCCTGACTTTC CASSPLGSGANVLTF
TRBJ2-1 TRBV5-1 TRBD2 17 once TGCGCCAGCAGCACGGGGGGGACTGGGGCCTCCTACAATGAGCAGTTCTTC CASSTGGTGASYNEQFF
TRBJ2-3 TRBV27 TRBD2 15 NA TGTGCCAGCAGTTATACCCTTTTGGGGGGGGGTACGCAGTATTTT CASSYTLLGGGTQYF
TRBJ1-4 TRBV7-8 TRBD1 16 NA TGTGCCAGCAGTTCCAGGGGGGGGGCAGATAATGAAAAACTGTTTTTT CASSSRGGADNEKLFF
TRBJ2-1 TRBV7-2 TRBD2 16 NA TGTGCCAGCAGCTTAGTCCTAGCGGGGGGCACCAATGAGCAGTTCTTC CASSLVLAGGTNEQFF
TRBJ2-1 TRBV11-2 TRBD1 13 NA TGTGCCAGCAGGTGGGACAGCCAGAATGAGCAGTTCTTC CASRWDSQNEQFF
TRBJ2-4 TRBV19 TRBD2 17 NA TGTGCCAGTAGTATTGGTGCGAGCGGGGGGGCCTGGTTTCCCCAGTACTTC CASSIGASGGAWFPQYF
TRBJ2-1 TRBV9 TRBD2 15 NA TGTGCCAGCAGCCCCTCCAGCGGGGTCTACAATGAGCAGTTCTTC CASSPSSGVYNEQFF
TRBJ1-1 TRBV6-6 TRBD1 14 NA TGTGCCAGCAGTTACTTGACAGGGTCCAGGGAAGCTTTCTTT CASSYLTGSREAFF
TRBJ2-1 TRBV24-1 TRBD1 14 few TGTGCCACCAGTGAAACAGGGGGCTTACATGAGCAGTTCTTC CATSETGGLHEQFF
TRBJ2-6 TRBV10-3 NA 18 NA TGTGCCATCAGTGAGCGTGGAACAGGCGACTCTGGGGCCAACGTCCTGACTTTC CAISERGTGDSGANVLTF
TRBJ2-3 TRBV7-8 NA 15 NA TGTGCCAGCAGCTTAATGGCGGCTAGCACAGATACGCAGTATTTT CASSLMAASTDTQYF
TRBJ1-1 TRBV30 NA 12 few TGTGCCTGGAGTACGGCGAAGTATGAAGCTTTCTTT CAWSTAKYEAFF
TRBJ2-6 TRBV30 NA 14 NA TGTGCCTACATACAGCCTCCCGGGGCCAACGTCCTGACTTTC CAYIQPPGANVLTF
TRBJ2-3 TRBV19 NA 12 NA TGTGCCAGTAGTATTTGGGGGGATACGCAGTATTTT CASSIWGDTQYF
TRBJ2-5 TRBV4-1 NA 15 NA TGCGCCAGCAGCCAAGATGGCAGGCGCGAAGAGACCCAGTACTTC CASSQDGRREETQYF
TRBJ1-1 TRBV7-9 TRBD1 14 NA TGTGCCAGCAGCACGGACAGGAGAAACACTGAAGCTTTCTTT CASSTDRRNTEAFF
TRBJ2-1 TRBV7-3 NA 13 NA TGTGCCAGCAGCTCGACTAATTACAATGAGCAGTTCTTC CASSSTNYNEQFF
TRBJ1-5 TRBV5-1 TRBD1 14 NA TGCGCCAGCAGCCCGACGACAGGGGCTCAGCCCCAGCATTTT CASSPTTGAQPQHF
TRBJ1-2 TRBV11-2 TRBD1 15 once TGTGCCAGCAGCTCCGCCGGGACAGGATACTATGGCTACACCTTC CASSSAGTGYYGYTF
TRBJ1-5 TRBV6-1 TRBD1 15 NA TGTGCCAGCAGTGACGGCACAGGGGGAGGTCAGCCCCAGCATTTT CASSDGTGGGQPQHF
TRBJ2-3 TRBV18 NA 14 NA TGTGCCAGCTCACCTCCGGTTAGCACAGATACGCAGTATTTT CASSPPVSTDTQYF
TRBJ2-5 TRBV7-6 TRBD2 16 NA TGTGCCAGCAGCCCCAGGACTAGCGGATACCAAGAGACCCAGTACTTC CASSPRTSGYQETQYF
TRBJ1-1 TRBV9 TRBD1 15 NA TGTGCCAGCAGCGCCCCGACAGGGTTGAACACTGAAGCTTTCTTT CASSAPTGLNTEAFF